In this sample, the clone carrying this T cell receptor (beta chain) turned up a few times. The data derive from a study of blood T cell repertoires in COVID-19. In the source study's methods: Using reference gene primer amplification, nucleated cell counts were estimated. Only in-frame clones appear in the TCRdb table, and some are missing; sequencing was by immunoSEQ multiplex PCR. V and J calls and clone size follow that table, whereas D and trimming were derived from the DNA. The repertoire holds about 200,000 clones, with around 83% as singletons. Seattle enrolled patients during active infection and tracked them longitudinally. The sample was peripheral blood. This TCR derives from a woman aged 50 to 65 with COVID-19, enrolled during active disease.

The CDR3 nucleotides are TGTGCCAGCAGCTTGGGCAGGGCCAACTATGGCTACACCTTC. Protein: CASSLGRANYGYTF. The J gene is TRBJ1-2, the V gene TRBV11-3; perhaps TRBD1 as D (5 bases). V was pared by 3 bases and J by 2 bases, with 10 bases between. CDR1 and CDR2 (germline): SGHNT, YENEEA. The CDR3 covers 14 residues.